This TCR beta chain was sequenced in a study of cytomegalovirus exposure and HLA in healthy donors. The germline CDR1 and CDR2 sequences are SGDLS and YYNGEE. The CDR3 covers 13 residues. Trimming stripped 0 bases from V and 5 bases from J, with 9 bases between. Primers for the PCR totalled 60 Vbeta and 13 Jbeta. TCRdb keeps only in-frame clones here, not all; method: immunoSEQ multiplex PCR. Of 74,000 or so clones in the sample, approximately 71% are singletons; the top ten hold about 7%. Study findings and constraints: In an earlier analysis, productive rearrangement rates for most beta V segments clustered near 87% or 30%.

Worth noting for this clone: Its matching antigen is unknown.

The specimen was PBMCs. The J gene is TRBJ2-7, the V gene TRBV9; D is ambiguous. The receptor's source is a woman aged 40 to 50 in good health and CMV-seronegative. CDR3 sequence: CASSVDSVNEQYF. The CDR3 region has the DNA TGTGCCAGCAGCGTAGATTCGGTGAACGAGCAGTACTTC. Full variable domain (remainder filled in from reference TRBV9 and TRBJ2-7): DSGVTQTPKHLITATGQRVTLRCSPRSGDLSVYWYQQSLDQGLQFLIQYYNGEERAKGNILERFSAQQFPDLHSELNLSSLELGDSALYFCASSVDSVNEQYFGPGTRLTVT.